The 21 T cell receptor beta chains listed next were all sequenced from one sample in a study of Graves' ophthalmopathy and Graves' hyperthyroidism. From RNA, the CDR3 regions of TCR beta chains were amplified and sequenced. Following a first-round RT-PCR that used HTBI primers, a second-round multiplex PCR was carried out. TCRdb analysed the multiplex PCR reads with MiXCR anew, one entry per CDR3 protein. Seen here are a few hundred thousand distinct CDR3 sequences, less than 40% observed once, and the top ten hold about 4.2%. Specimen: peripheral blood or thyroid tissue (not recorded which). Source of these receptors: an adult man with Graves' hyperthyroidism.

V and J are TRBV7-9 and TRBJ1-2; no clear D. V shed 0 bases and J shed 0 bases, with 8 bases lying between them. The CDR3 runs to 15 residues. CDR1 is SEHNR, CDR2 FQNEAQ, per germline (reference sequence). The DNA of the CDR3 is TGTGCCAGCAGCTTAGCGGGGTCAGCTAACTATGGCTACACCTTC. Protein sequence: CASSLAGSANYGYTF. Full variable domain (outside the CDR3, taken from reference TRBV7-9 and TRBJ1-2): DTGVSQNPRHKITKRGQNVTFRCDPISEHNRLYWYRQTLGQGPEFLTYFQNEAQLEKSRLLSDRFSAERPKGSFSTLEIQRTEQGDSAMYLCASSLAGSANYGYTFGSGTRLTVV.

V gene TRBV30 combines with J gene TRBJ2-5, with TRBD2 matching 14 bases. The trim removed 1 base at V and 4 bases at J, leaving 2 bases unmatched. CDR1 GTSNPN and CDR2 SVGIG come from the germline V gene (reference sequence). The CDR3 is 15 amino acids. As DNA, the CDR3 is TGTGCCTGGAGTGCGACTAGCGGGAGGGGAGAGACCCAGTACTTC. It yields the protein CAWSATSGRGETQYF.

Only a few counts were recorded for this clonotype. The chain links TRBV15 to TRBJ2-7; 9 bases line up with TRBD2. The J call may be in error: the DNA end matches TRBJ2-1 better. CDR3 length equals 15 residues. Germline values: CDR1 LNHNV, CDR2 YYDKDF (reference sequence). CDR3 in amino acids: CATSRDPGLATEQFF. The CDR3 DNA follows: TGTGCCACCAGCAGGGACCCGGGACTAGCTACCGAGCAGTTCTTC.

This clonotype was found many times. The chain recombines TRBV4-1 with TRBJ2-5; no clear D gene. Looked up from germline, CDR1 is MGHRA and CDR2 is YSYEKL. This CDR3 is built from 15 residues. V shed 0 bases and J shed 1 base, with 9 bases lying between them. The CDR3 DNA is TGCGCCAGCAGCCAAGATAGGGTGGTCCAAGAGACCCAGTACTTC. It encodes CASSQDRVVQETQYF.

This clonotype was seen ten or more times. The rearrangement links TRBV19 to TRBJ2-7; perhaps TRBD1 as D (6 bases). This CDR3 comprises 13 residues. The germline gives CDR1 LNHDA, CDR2 SQIVND (reference sequence). V gave up 5 bases and J gave up 4 bases, with 12 bases separating them. CDR3 in amino acids: CASSRTGYYEQYF. In nucleotides, the CDR3 is TGTGCCAGTAGTCGAACAGGGTATTACGAGCAGTACTTC.

This clonotype was recorded at least ten times. The chain uses TRBV2 and TRBJ1-5; the match to TRBD1 covers 7 bases. Germline assignment: CDR1 SNHLY and CDR2 FYNNEI. The junction had 5 bases not matched to a gene; V was cut back by 3 bases and J by 0 bases. The CDR3 is made up of 16 amino acids. The CDR3: CASSDQQGYSNQPQHF. The CDR3 nucleotides are TGTGCCAGCAGTGATCAACAGGGGTATAGCAATCAGCCCCAGCATTTT.

The CDR3 DNA reads TGTGCCACCAGCAGAGACCGACAAACGGGACAGATAGCCAAAAACATTCAGTACTTC. Its translation is CATSRDRQTGQIAKNIQYF. The chain has TRBV15 and TRBJ2-4, with 7 bases aligning to TRBD1. The CDR3 loop spans 19 amino acids. Germline CDR1 is LNHNV and CDR2 is YYDKDF (reference sequence). The ends lost 0 bases at V and 0 bases at J; junction bases unmatched: 11.

This clonotype was seen more than once but under ten times. One base away lies a much larger clone, so this may be a sequencing read error. The rearrangement joins TRBV2 to TRBJ1-1; D gene ambiguous. CDR3 length equals 17 residues. The germline CDR1 and CDR2 sequences are SNHLY and FYNNEI. CDR3 coding DNA: TGTGCCAGCAGTGAAAGGAAGGCCAGACTGATGAACACTGGAGCTTTCTTT. Its translation is CASSERKARLMNTGAFF. Full variable domain (remainder filled in from reference TRBV2 and TRBJ1-1): EPEVTQTPSHQVTQMGQEVILRCVPISNHLYFYWYRQILGQKVEFLVSFYNNEISEKSEIFDDQFSVERPDGSNFTLKIRSTKLEDSAMYFCASSERKARLMNTGAFFGQGTRLTVV.

This clonotype was counted a few times. The chain couples TRBV29-1 to TRBJ2-7, with D possibly matching TRBD1 (6 bases). The J call could be wrong; TRBJ2-1 is a better fit for the DNA end. This CDR3 spans 14 amino acids. The germline gives CDR1 SQVTM, CDR2 ANQGSEA. In nucleotides, the CDR3 is TGCAGCGTTGGGCCCCAGGGGCTATACAATGAGCAGTTCTTC. Its protein product is CSVGPQGLYNEQFF.

As concerns this clonotype: A much larger clonotype is one base distant, so this may be a read error. The rearrangement joins TRBV19 to TRBJ1-1; 8 bases match TRBD1. The germline V gene encodes CDR1 LNHDA and CDR2 SQIVND (reference sequence). CDR3 length: 16 amino acids. The CDR3 protein is CASSTGQGGTNTEASF. CDR3 DNA: TGTGCCAGTAGTACAGGACAGGGAGGGACGAACACTGAAGCTTCCTTT.

As to this clonotype: This may be a read error: a much more frequent sequence differs by one nucleotide. CDR3 bases: TGTGCCAGCAGCGTAGGGGCAGGGAACTTCTATGGCTACACCTTC. It encodes CASSVGAGNFYGYTF. This chain connects TRBV9 to TRBJ1-2; D perhaps matches TRBD1 (5 bases). Germline CDR1 and CDR2: SGDLS and YYNGEE. V lost 0 bases, J lost 4 bases, and 13 bases lay in between. The CDR3 runs 15 residues.

This clonotype was observed many times. The rearrangement links TRBV7-9 to TRBJ2-1, with TRBD1 matching over 7 bases. Germline V gene sequence: CDR1 SEHNR, CDR2 FQNEAQ (reference sequence). Trimming removed 5 bases from V and 3 bases from J; junction bases left unmatched: 4. This CDR3 comprises 14 residues. This CDR3 is CASSLDRDYNEQFF. Here the CDR3 DNA reads TGTGCCAGCAGCCTAGACAGGGACTACAATGAGCAGTTCTTC.

CDR3 protein: CSASGVYTGELFF. The CDR3 region has the DNA TGCAGTGCCTCGGGCGTTTACACCGGGGAGCTGTTTTTT. The chain joins TRBV20-1 to TRBJ2-2, with D unresolved. Germline CDR1 and CDR2: DFQATT and SNEGSKA (reference sequence). V was shortened by 6 bases and J by 3 bases, with 11 bases between the two germline ends. The CDR3 is 13 amino acids.

Concerning this clonotype itself: The junction departs from germline at one end; a sequencing error may be responsible. The rearrangement joins TRBV10-3 to TRBJ2-7; D is possibly TRBD1 (5 bases). CDR1 and CDR2 from the germline V gene are ENHRY and SYGVKD. The CDR3 consists of 9 residues. CDR3 protein: CASKARQGF. The DNA of the CDR3 is TGTGCCAGCAAAGCGCGGCAGGGTTTC.

V and J are TRBV5-1 and TRBJ2-5; 9 bases map to TRBD1. The germline CDR1 and CDR2 sequences are SGHRS and YFSETQ. The CDR3 is made up of 12 amino acids. Trimming removed 8 bases from V and 9 bases from J; junction bases left unmatched: 8. The CDR3 is CASSRTGVPQYF. The CDR3, as DNA: TGCGCCAGTTCCCGGACAGGGGTGCCCCAGTACTTC.

The chain uses TRBV6-5 and TRBJ1-6; D uncertain. V was trimmed by 0 bases and J by 14 bases, leaving 29 bases between them. CDR1 and CDR2 from the germline V gene are MNHEY and SVGAGI. The CDR3 spans 19 residues. The CDR3 nucleotides read TGTGCCAGCAGTTACTCGAGAGCGGGCTCAGGCATGATATTGCAAACCCTCCACTTT. Protein: CASSYSRAGSGMILQTLHF.

This chain's CDR3 is CAWSVQGAGANVLTF. The CDR3 DNA follows: TGTGCCTGGAGTGTACAAGGGGCTGGGGCCAACGTCCTGACTTTC. This chain uses TRBV30 with TRBJ2-6; D is possibly TRBD1 (5 bases). This CDR3 is 15 amino acids long. The germline V and J ends were trimmed by 0 bases and 2 bases, with 8 bases remaining between them. CDR1 GTSNPN and CDR2 SVGIG come from the germline V gene (reference sequence).

The chain links TRBV13 to TRBJ2-2; tentative D call: TRBD1 (6 bases). The CDR3 extends over 15 amino acids. Trimming pared 4 bases from V and 2 bases from J, leaving 11 bases between. Germline CDR1 and CDR2: PRHDT and FYEKMQ (reference sequence). The CDR3 reads CASSYRDTNTGELFF. CDR3 DNA sequence: TGTGCCAGCAGCTACCGGGACACAAACACCGGGGAGCTGTTTTTT.

This chain connects TRBV6-5 to TRBJ2-3; 11 bases are a match to TRBD2. Per the germline V gene, CDR1 is MNHEY and CDR2 is SVGAGI. This CDR3 is built from 16 residues. V gave up 6 bases and J gave up 3 bases; unmatched junction bases: 8. The CDR3 is CASSPVLAGVTDTQYF. CDR3 coding DNA: TGTGCCAGCAGCCCTGTACTAGCGGGAGTTACAGATACGCAGTATTTT.

The chain employs TRBV7-6 and TRBJ1-4; no clear D. Per germline, CDR1 SGHVS and CDR2 FNYEAQ. CDR3 length equals 14 residues. Between the trimmed V and J ends, which lost 6 bases and 7 bases, there was a span of 15 bases. The CDR3 region is CASRLRPPGEKLFF. CDR3 bases: TGTGCCAGCAGACTAAGGCCACCGGGTGAAAAACTGTTTTTT. The full variable domain, with the rest looked up from reference TRBV7-6 and TRBJ1-4, is GAGVSQSPRYKVTKRGQDVALRCDPISGHVSLYWYRQALGQGPEFLTYFNYEAQQDKSGLPNDRFSAERPEGSISTLTIQRTEQRDSAMYRCASRLRPPGEKLFFGSGTQLSVL.

This clonotype was counted only a few times. The chain combines TRBV24-1 with TRBJ2-1; D is possibly TRBD1 (5 bases). Between the trimmed V and J ends, which lost 7 bases and 7 bases, there was a span of 7 bases. The germline gives CDR1 KGHDR, CDR2 SFDVKD. The CDR3 runs 11 residues. CDR3 sequence (DNA): TGTGCCACCAGCAGGGTTAATGAGCAGTTCTTC. Its translation: CATSRVNEQFF.